This TCR beta chain was documented in a study of blood T cell repertoires in COVID-19. Study-wide background: The analysed material was cDNA or gDNA that came from T cells, B-cell-depleted T cells, or PBMCs.

Libraries were prepared by immunoSEQ multiplex PCR; TCRdb keeps only in-frame clonotypes and omits some of them. The data hold hundreds of thousands of clones, with around 86% observed a single time. There are 15 residues in the CDR3. Germline CDR1 and CDR2: SGHDT and YYEEEE. The germline V and J ends were trimmed by 1 base and 5 bases, with 15 bases remaining between them. The V call is TRBV5-6, the J call TRBJ1-2; TRBD1 might be the D (6 bases). This receptor was taken from a human donor in a cohort sampled during active COVID-19. The sequencing input was peripheral blood. CDR3 DNA: TGTGCCAGCAGCTTGTATCAGGGGAGTTGGTATGGCTACACCTTC. Encoded protein: CASSLYQGSWYGYTF.